This T cell receptor (beta chain) was identified during a study of T cells after yellow fever vaccination. Study findings and constraints: Post-booster repertoires contained most primary-vaccination clones again (about 95% CD4, about 90% CD8).

MiXCR, applied by TCRdb to the 5' RACE reads, yields one record per CDR3 protein. The table shows nearly 550,000 distinct CDR3 sequences, with around 21% occurring only once. This clonotype was seen more than once but under ten times. The antigen is unknown. At one boundary the junction diverges from the germline segment, which might be a read error. Germline CDR1 DFQATT, CDR2 SNEGSKA (reference sequence). This CDR3 is built from 14 residues. The TCR was taken from a young man who received the YFV17D yellow fever vaccine. V and J are TRBV20-1 and TRBJ2-2, with D possibly matching TRBD2 (6 bases). Source: PBMCs, taken 15 days after the yellow fever booster vaccination. DNA for the CDR3: TGCAGTGCGGGGGGTTTAGTGAACGCCGGGGAGCTGTTTTTT. This encodes CSAGGLVNAGELFF.